A selection of T cell receptor beta chains follows, all from one sample in a study of identifying expanded T cells in peripheral blood. The repertoire was sequenced with immunoSEQ multiplex PCR; TCRdb's copy has only in-frame clones and lacks some. The table records some 130,000 clones, approximately 86% of them present only once. Sequencing was carried out using blood. These receptors all stem from a person aged 18 to 70 in good health. Each CDR3 is given with its conserved first and last residue. D genes are given only for firm matches. Size is omitted from some rows. Given values are once, few, many or a class for expanded clones.

V,size,length,D,J,DNA,CDR3
TRBV10-2,NA,16,NA,TRBJ1-2,TGCGCCAGCCGTCGAGGGGTACAGGCTATTAACTATGGCTACACCTTC,CASRRGVQAINYGYTF
TRBV5-1,NA,13,TRBD1,TRBJ1-1,TGCGCCAGCAGCTCGACAGGGGGCACTGAAGCTTTCTTT,CASSSTGGTEAFF
TRBV19,NA,15,TRBD1,TRBJ1-1,TGTGCCAGTAGTTCGCGGACAGGGGGAAACACTGAAGCTTTCTTT,CASSSRTGGNTEAFF
TRBV10-2,NA,14,TRBD2,TRBJ2-3,TGCGCCAGCAGAGCTAGCGGGACTTTAGATACGCAGTATTTT,CASRASGTLDTQYF
TRBV6-4,NA,15,TRBD2,TRBJ2-3,TGTGCCAGCAGTCAGACTAGCGGTAACACAGATACGCAGTATTTT,CASSQTSGNTDTQYF
TRBV5-1,once,16,NA,TRBJ1-3,TGCGCCAGCAGCTTGTCTGGCGGGGTGGGAGGAAACACCATATATTTT,CASSLSGGVGGNTIYF
TRBV28,NA,14,NA,TRBJ1-4,TGTGCCAGCAGTTCCGGGGACCTTAATGAAAAACTGTTTTTT,CASSSGDLNEKLFF
TRBV15,NA,13,NA,TRBJ2-3,TGTGCCACCAGCGTGGGGGCTTTAGATACGCAGTATTTT,CATSVGALDTQYF
TRBV28,NA,15,TRBD1,TRBJ2-7,TGTGCCAGCAGACCGACCGGGACAGGATCCTACGAGCAGTACTTC,CASRPTGTGSYEQYF
TRBV15,NA,15,NA,TRBJ2-5,TGTGCCACCAGCTTCGCCTCGGGGTCGGGGGAGACCCAGTACTTC,CATSFASGSGETQYF
TRBV27,NA,17,TRBD2,TRBJ2-1,TGTGCCAGCAGTTTATCTAGCGGGGGCGGATCGGGGAATGAGCAGTTCTTC,CASSLSSGGGSGNEQFF
TRBV25-1,few,15,NA,TRBJ1-6,TGTGCCAGCAGTATCGGAGGAGGGGGAAATTCACCCCTCCACTTT,CASSIGGGGNSPLHF
TRBV5-1,NA,16,TRBD2,TRBJ2-2,TGCGCCAGCAGCTCGGCAAGCGGGAGCGGCACCGGGGAGCTGTTTTTT,CASSSASGSGTGELFF
TRBV13,NA,14,NA,TRBJ2-7,TGTGCCAGCAGCCGCCGACTGACGATCTACGAGCAGTACTTC,CASSRRLTIYEQYF
TRBV7-2,NA,13,NA,TRBJ2-1,TGTGCCAGCAGCGTCGACGGGTTCGGAGAGCAGTTCTTC,CASSVDGFGEQFF
TRBV5-1,NA,12,NA,TRBJ1-1,TGCGCCAGCAGCGGTGGGTTCGAGGAAGCTTTCTTT,CASSGGFEEAFF
TRBV15,NA,17,TRBD1,TRBJ1-2,TGTGCCACCAGCAGAGCCCGTGCGGGGACAGGCAACTATGGCTACACCTTC,CATSRARAGTGNYGYTF
TRBV13,NA,16,NA,TRBJ1-2,TGTGCCAGCAGCTTAGTGGGTCAGCAAACTAACTATGGCTACACCTTC,CASSLVGQQTNYGYTF
TRBV9,NA,15,NA,TRBJ2-5,TGTGCCAGCAGCGTAGGAGGTGGAGTTGGGGAGACCCAGTACTTC,CASSVGGGVGETQYF
TRBV28,NA,16,NA,TRBJ2-7,TGTGCCAGCAGCCCTAGGGGGGCCAATCGCCCATACGAGCAGTACTTC,CASSPRGANRPYEQYF
TRBV14,NA,14,NA,TRBJ1-4,TGTGCCAGCAGCCAAAACGGGGCTAATGAAAAACTGTTTTTT,CASSQNGANEKLFF
TRBV10-3,once,18,NA,TRBJ2-6,TGTGCCATCAGTGAGGAGGACAGAGCCTTCTCTGGGGCCAACGTCCTGACTTTC,CAISEEDRAFSGANVLTF
TRBV28,NA,14,NA,TRBJ2-7,TGTGCCAGCAGTTTGGTGGACACGTCCTACGAGCAGTACTTC,CASSLVDTSYEQYF
TRBV5-4,NA,14,TRBD1,TRBJ1-2,TGTGCCAGCAGCCACACAGGGGGCGGCTATGGCTACACCTTC,CASSHTGGGYGYTF